The T cell receptor beta chain under discussion was sequenced for a study of cytomegalovirus exposure and HLA in healthy donors. This CDR3 is 14 amino acids long. CDR1 and CDR2 from the germline V gene are SGHRS and YFSETQ. V lost 3 bases and J lost 5, with 14 bases in between. Amplification used 60 Vbeta primers and 13 Jbeta primers. Sequenced by immunoSEQ multiplex PCR; TCRdb stores in-frame clones only, minus some. Among 250,000 to 350,000 clones listed, roughly 90% were seen once. The rearrangement links TRBV5-1 to TRBJ1-1; D possibly corresponds to TRBD1 (6 bases). This TCR derives from a woman aged 18-29 years in good health and CMV-seronegative. Material for sequencing was PBMCs. This chain's CDR3 is CASSWGTGITEAFF. In DNA form, the CDR3 reads TGCGCCAGCAGCTGGGGAACAGGGATTACTGAAGCTTTCTTT.